The next 9 T cell receptor beta chains were all read from a single sample in a study of cytomegalovirus exposure and HLA in healthy donors. 60 Vbeta and 13 Jbeta primers were used in PCR. Assay used: immunoSEQ multiplex PCR; TCRdb lists only in-frame clones, some missing. The repertoire has some 180,000 clones, more than 65% of them found once; the top ten carry roughly 2.5%. The sample consisted of PBMCs. These receptors were obtained from a woman in her thirties in good health and CMV-seropositive.

The rearrangement links TRBV7-2 to TRBJ2-7; a weak D match, TRBD2 (5 bases). Germline values: CDR1 SGHTA, CDR2 FQGNSA. The CDR3 covers 14 residues. The germline V and J ends were trimmed by 5 bases and 7 bases, with 18 bases remaining between them. CDR3 in DNA: TGTGCCAGCAGCCCCCTATCGGGGAAGGGAGAGCAGTACTTC. Translated: CASSPLSGKGEQYF.

This chain uses TRBV27 with TRBJ2-7; possibly TRBD2 for D (6 bases). CDR3 size: 13 residues. Trimming removed 5 bases from V and 6 bases from J, with 14 bases in between. Germline V CDR1 and CDR2: MNHEY, SMNVEV (reference sequence). This CDR3 is CASSRGSVGEQYF. As DNA, the CDR3 is TGTGCCAGCAGTCGGGGGAGCGTAGGCGAGCAGTACTTC.

This sequence joins TRBV6-1 and TRBJ2-7; 13 bases map to TRBD2. The CDR3 sequence is 17 residues long. After removal of 3 bases from V and 3 bases from J, the junction contained 8 bases not matched to a gene. The V gene's germline CDR1 is MNHNS and CDR2 SASEGT. The CDR3 sequence is CASSEYSGLAGNYEQYF. CDR3 DNA sequence: TGTGCCAGCAGTGAGTACTCGGGACTAGCGGGGAACTACGAGCAGTACTTC.

Turning to this clone: Distinct nucleotide sequences in the sample also encode this CDR3. This rearrangement joins TRBV19 to TRBJ2-1; D is ambiguous. The germline V gene encodes CDR1 LNHDA and CDR2 SQIVND (reference sequence). The CDR3 runs to 15 residues. Trimming cost V 1 base and J 0 bases, with 7 bases left between them. The CDR3 protein is CASSIGPSSYNEQFF. CDR3 nucleotide sequence: TGTGCCAGTAGTATAGGGCCTAGCTCCTACAATGAGCAGTTCTTC.

CDR3 coding DNA: TGTGCCGGGGGGGGGACAGGGGGCGCCCCCCTCCACTTT. Residues: CAGGGTGGAPLHF. The J gene is TRBJ1-6, the V gene TRBV27; TRBD1 aligns across 12 bases. The CDR3 has 13 amino acids. V trimming: 11 bases; J trimming: 13 bases; junction bases outside the gene matches: 9. Germline lookup yields CDR1 MNHEY and CDR2 SMNVEV (reference sequence).

This chain joins TRBV29-1 and TRBJ2-3; 7 nucleotides line up with TRBD1. V gave up 7 bases and J gave up 5 bases; unmatched junction bases: 12. The germline V gene encodes CDR1 SQVTM and CDR2 ANQGSEA. CDR3 size: 14 residues. The CDR3 region is CSALLGGAGDTQYF. Written as DNA, the CDR3 is TGCAGCGCTCTATTAGGGGGCGCAGGAGATACGCAGTATTTT.

As regards this clone: One junction end does not reproduce the germline sequence, and a read error may be involved. This chain uses TRBV7-2 with TRBJ2-4, with D possibly matching TRBD2 (5 bases). Germline V gene data show CDR1 as SGHTA and CDR2 as FQGNSA. There are 14 residues in the CDR3. The CDR3 nucleotides read TGTGCCAGCAGCTTAGACGGGGTCAAAAACAGTCAGTACTTC. Its translation: CASSLDGVKNSQYF.

As regards this clone: Its ends do not fully match the called genes, so a read error is possible. This chain uses TRBV7-9 with TRBJ2-4; D not certain. CDR3 length equals 16 residues. Germline CDR1 is SEHNR and CDR2 is FQNEAQ (reference sequence). The CDR3 region has the DNA TGTTCCAGCAGCTCCCCAAACACGCTAGCCAAAAACATTCAGTACTTC. This gives the protein CSSSSPNTLAKNIQYF. The variable domain in full, completed from reference TRBV7-9 and TRBJ2-4, reads DTGVSQNPRHKITKRGQNVTFRCDPISEHNRLYWYRQTLGQGPEFLTYFQNEAQLEKSRLLSDRFSAERPKGSFSTLEIQRTEQGDSAMYLCSSSSPNTLAKNIQYFGAGTRLSVL.

By share, this clone counts as medium-sized. The genes are TRBV6-4 and TRBJ2-4, with 11 bases aligning to TRBD2. Germline V gives CDR1 MRHNA, CDR2 SNTAGT. V lost 5 bases to trimming and J lost 8 bases; unmatched junction nucleotides: 5. The length of the CDR3 is 14 residues. CDR3 region: CASSPGTSGHIQYF. DNA of the CDR3: TGTGCCAGCAGTCCCGGGACTAGCGGTCACATTCAGTACTTC.